This TCR beta chain was captured in a study of blood T cell repertoires in COVID-19. The V gene's germline CDR1 is SGHTA and CDR2 FQGTGA. Trimming at V came to 6 bases and at J to 6 bases, leaving 9 bases not matched to a gene. The CDR3 spans 15 residues. The table came from immunoSEQ multiplex PCR; TCRdb's copy has only in-frame clones and leaves some out. In the table there are about 62,000 clones, roughly 90% of which are singletons. The TCR originated in a woman of 80 years or more with acute or convalescent COVID-19. The sample comprised peripheral blood. The chain uses TRBV7-3 and TRBJ2-7, with TRBD2 matching 12 bases. CDR3 residues: CASSRGLAGLGEQYF. CDR3 nucleotides: TGTGCCAGCAGTCGTGGACTAGCGGGATTGGGCGAGCAGTACTTC.